The sample holds many counts of the clone carrying this TCR beta chain. Its antigen is undetermined. The ends lost 5 bases at V and 5 bases at J; junction bases unmatched: 14. CDR1 is SGHRS and CDR2 is YFSETQ in the germline V gene. The CDR3 is 16 amino acids. The sample is drawn from a study of Graves' ophthalmopathy and Graves' hyperthyroidism. Study-wide results and limits: The model predicted progression of ophthalmopathy with a sensitivity of roughly 71%, and its specificity was 72.22%.

Using RNA transcripts, the TCR beta CDR3 regions were amplified. Second-round multiplex PCR came after first-round RT-PCR with HTBI primers. TCRdb called the multiplex PCR reads again in MiXCR, with one record for every CDR3 protein. The sample lists 620,000 or so distinct CDR3 sequences, around a fifth seen once, with around 6.5% in the top ten. The rearrangement uses TRBV5-1 and TRBJ1-1; 8 bases align to TRBD1. The material sequenced was peripheral blood. This TCR was sampled from a woman under 30 with stable Graves' hyperthyroidism. Some clones in this sample may be carry-over from other donors' samples. The CDR3 here is CASRLGQGAGETEAFF. Written as DNA, the CDR3 is TGCGCCAGCAGACTCGGACAGGGTGCGGGCGAGACTGAAGCTTTCTTT.